Given below is one TCR beta chain in context. This sample stems from a study of CD8+CD57+ T cells in acquired aplastic anemia. Study summary: Sorting CD4+ and CD8+ cells gave DNA averaging approximately 3 ug.

The CDR3 is made up of 15 amino acids. Germline V CDR1 and CDR2: SGHRS, YFSETQ. V dropped 9 bases and J dropped 7; count of bases not matched to a gene: 15. The TCR beta profiling, which covered VDJ combination and CDR3 sequence, was carried out using genomic DNA as the template. MiXCR was run by TCRdb on the reads, yielding one entry per CDR3 protein. The repertoire holds about 220,000 distinct CDR3 sequences, with roughly 35% as singletons. The rearrangement links TRBV5-1 to TRBJ2-1; 8 bases fit TRBD2. What was sequenced was sorted CD4+, CD8+, or CD8+CD57+ T cells (not recorded which) from PBMCs. The clonotype was recovered from a human donor in good health, serving as a control. CDR3 region: CATQMDRGGQNEQFF. In DNA, the CDR3 is TGCGCCACCCAAATGGACCGGGGGGGCCAAAATGAGCAGTTCTTC.